This T cell receptor beta chain is drawn from a study of cytomegalovirus exposure and HLA in healthy donors. Study observations and caveats: Presence/absence comparisons presumed near-even sequencing depth among donors. According to reports, the classifier identified cytomegalovirus status with high specificity and sensitivity. A later examination showed that TCR association rates differed by HLA locus, with DRB1 most and HLA-C fewest.

Note on this clone: Its antigen is unidentified.

The ends were cut back, 3 bases at V and 1 base at J, with 9 bases in the middle. The CDR3 is 13 amino acids. Germline loops: CDR1 SQVTM, CDR2 ANQGSEA. The primer mix had 60 Vbeta and 13 Jbeta primers. The table came from immunoSEQ multiplex PCR; TCRdb's copy has only in-frame clones and leaves some out. The table has approximately 170,000 clones, roughly 80% seen once. The receptor was isolated from a male donor in good health and CMV-seronegative. Material: PBMCs. The chain carries TRBV29-1 and TRBJ1-1; no clear D gene. CDR3 sequence (DNA): TGCAGCGTTGACAACGGCGGGAACACTGAAGCTTTCTTT. This codes for CSVDNGGNTEAFF.